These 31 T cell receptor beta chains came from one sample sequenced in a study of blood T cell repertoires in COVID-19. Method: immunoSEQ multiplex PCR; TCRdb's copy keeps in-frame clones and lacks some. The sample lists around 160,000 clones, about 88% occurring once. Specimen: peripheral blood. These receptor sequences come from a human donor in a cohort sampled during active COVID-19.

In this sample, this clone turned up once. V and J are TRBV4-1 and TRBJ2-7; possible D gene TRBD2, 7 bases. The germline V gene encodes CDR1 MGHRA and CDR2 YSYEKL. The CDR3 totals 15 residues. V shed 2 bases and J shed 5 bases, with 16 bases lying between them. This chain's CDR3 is CASSQFAGGPNEQYF. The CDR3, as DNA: TGCGCCAGCAGCCAATTCGCCGGGGGGCCCAACGAGCAGTACTTC.

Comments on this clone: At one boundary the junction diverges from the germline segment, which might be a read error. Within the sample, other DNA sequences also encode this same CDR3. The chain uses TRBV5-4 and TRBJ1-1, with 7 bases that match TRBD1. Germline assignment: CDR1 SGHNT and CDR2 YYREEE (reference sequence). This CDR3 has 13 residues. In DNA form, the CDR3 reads TGTGCCAGCAGCTTACAGGGGAGGACTGAAGCCTTCTTT. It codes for CASSLQGRTEAFF.

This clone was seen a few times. CDR3 nucleotide sequence: TGTGCCAGCAGCTTCTTCGGACTCGATAGCAATCAGCCCCAGCATTTT. It encodes CASSFFGLDSNQPQHF. This chain uses TRBV5-6 with TRBJ1-5; D remains ambiguous. With 2 bases removed from V and 0 bases from J, the gap between germline ends came to 12 bases. Germline-derived CDR1 and CDR2 are SGHDT and YYEEEE. The CDR3 loop spans 16 amino acids.

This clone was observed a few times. CDR3 loop: CATSFLLGGGYGYTF. The CDR3 DNA follows: TGTGCCACCAGTTTTTTACTAGGGGGCGGCTATGGCTACACCTTC. The J gene is TRBJ1-2, the V gene TRBV15, with TRBD1 matching over 7 bases. The ends lost 6 bases at V and 4 bases at J; junction bases unmatched: 11. Per germline, CDR1 LNHNV and CDR2 YYDKDF (reference sequence). The CDR3 runs 15 residues. Variable domain in full (rest from reference TRBV15 and TRBJ1-2): DAMVIQNPRYQVTQFGKPVTLSCSQTLNHNVMYWYQQKSSQAPKLLFHYYDKDFNNEADTPDNFQSRRPNTSFCFLDIRSPGLGDTAMYLCATSFLLGGGYGYTFGSGTRLTVV.

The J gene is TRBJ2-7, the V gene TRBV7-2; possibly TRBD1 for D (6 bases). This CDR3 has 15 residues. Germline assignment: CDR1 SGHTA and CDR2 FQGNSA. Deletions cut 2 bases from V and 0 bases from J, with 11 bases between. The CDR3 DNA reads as TGTGCCAGCAGCTTACCAGGGGTCCGCTCCTACGAGCAGTACTTC. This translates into CASSLPGVRSYEQYF.

The CDR3 region has the DNA TGCGCCAGCAGTCATTCGGACAGGGGAGGATCCTACGAGCAGTACTTC. Its translation is CASSHSDRGGSYEQYF. This chain uses TRBV23-1 with TRBJ2-7; TRBD1 agrees at 9 bases. TRBV23-1 belongs to the ORF category, with a function that is uncertain. The J segment lost 1 base and the V segment lost 3 bases, leaving 7 bases of the junction unmatched. This CDR3 spans 16 amino acids.

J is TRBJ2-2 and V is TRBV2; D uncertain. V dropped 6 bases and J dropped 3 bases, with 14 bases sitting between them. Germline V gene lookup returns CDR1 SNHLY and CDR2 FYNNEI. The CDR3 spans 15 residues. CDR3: CASSPDGEDTGELFF. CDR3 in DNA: TGTGCCAGCAGCCCCGACGGCGAGGACACCGGGGAGCTGTTTTTT.

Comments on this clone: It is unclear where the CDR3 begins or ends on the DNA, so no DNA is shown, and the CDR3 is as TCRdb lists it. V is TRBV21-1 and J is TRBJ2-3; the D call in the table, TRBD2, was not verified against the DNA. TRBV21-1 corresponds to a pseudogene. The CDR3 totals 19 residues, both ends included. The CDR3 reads CASSKVGVGTYLSTDTQYF.

This CDR3 reads CAWEPGQQDNEQFF. In DNA, the CDR3 is TGTGCCTGGGAACCGGGACAGCAGGACAATGAGCAGTTCTTC. The chain uses TRBV30 and TRBJ2-1, with 7 bases that match TRBD1. The junction had 9 bases not matched to a gene; V was cut back by 5 bases and J by 5 bases. Germline V lookup: CDR1 GTSNPN, CDR2 SVGIG (reference sequence). This CDR3 has 14 residues.

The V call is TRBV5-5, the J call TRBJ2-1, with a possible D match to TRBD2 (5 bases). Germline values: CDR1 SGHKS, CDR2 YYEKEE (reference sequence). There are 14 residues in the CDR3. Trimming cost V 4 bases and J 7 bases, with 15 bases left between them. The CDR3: CASSSHPDLNEQFF. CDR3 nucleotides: TGTGCCAGCAGCAGCCACCCGGACTTGAATGAGCAGTTCTTC.

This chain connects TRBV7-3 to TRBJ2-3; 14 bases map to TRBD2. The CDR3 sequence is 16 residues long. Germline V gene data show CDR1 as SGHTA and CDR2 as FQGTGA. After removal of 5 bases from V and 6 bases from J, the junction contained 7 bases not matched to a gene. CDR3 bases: TGTGCCAGCAGCCGGGGACTAGCGGGGGCATGGGATACGCAGTATTTT. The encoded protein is CASSRGLAGAWDTQYF.

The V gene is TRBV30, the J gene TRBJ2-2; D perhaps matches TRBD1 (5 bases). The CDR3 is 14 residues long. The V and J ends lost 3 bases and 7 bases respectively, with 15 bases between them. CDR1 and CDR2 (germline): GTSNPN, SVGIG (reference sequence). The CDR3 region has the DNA TGTGCCTGGAGAGGGGCCAGGGTGGTCGGGGAGCTGTTTTTT. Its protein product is CAWRGARVVGELFF.

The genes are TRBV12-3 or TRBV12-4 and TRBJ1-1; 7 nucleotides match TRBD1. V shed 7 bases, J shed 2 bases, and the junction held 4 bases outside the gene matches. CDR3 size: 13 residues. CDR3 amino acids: CASTRQGNTEAFF. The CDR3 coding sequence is TGTGCCAGCACACGACAGGGAAACACTGAAGCTTTCTTT.

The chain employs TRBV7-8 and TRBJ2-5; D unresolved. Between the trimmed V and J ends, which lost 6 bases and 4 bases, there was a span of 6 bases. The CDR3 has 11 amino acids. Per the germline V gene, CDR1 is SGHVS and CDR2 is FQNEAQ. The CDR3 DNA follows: TGTGCCAGCAGGGCGGCAGAGACCCAGTACTTC. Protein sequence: CASRAAETQYF.

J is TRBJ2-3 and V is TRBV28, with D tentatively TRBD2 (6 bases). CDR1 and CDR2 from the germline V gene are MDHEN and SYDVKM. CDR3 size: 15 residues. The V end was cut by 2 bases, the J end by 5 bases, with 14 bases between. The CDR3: CASSLGGESVDTQYF. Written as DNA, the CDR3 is TGTGCCAGCAGTTTAGGCGGGGAATCGGTAGATACGCAGTATTTT.

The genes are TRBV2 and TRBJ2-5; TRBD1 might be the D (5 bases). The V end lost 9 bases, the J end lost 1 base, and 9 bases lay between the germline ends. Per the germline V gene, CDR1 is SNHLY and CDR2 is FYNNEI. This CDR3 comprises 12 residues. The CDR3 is CASLRAQETQYF. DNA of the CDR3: TGTGCCAGTCTCAGGGCCCAAGAGACCCAGTACTTC.

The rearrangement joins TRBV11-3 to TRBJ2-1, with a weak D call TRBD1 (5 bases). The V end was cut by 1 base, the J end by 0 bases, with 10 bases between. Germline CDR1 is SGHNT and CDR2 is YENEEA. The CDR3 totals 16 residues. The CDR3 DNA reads TGTGCCAGCAGCTTAGGGGGTCAGGGCTCCTACAATGAGCAGTTCTTC. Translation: CASSLGGQGSYNEQFF.

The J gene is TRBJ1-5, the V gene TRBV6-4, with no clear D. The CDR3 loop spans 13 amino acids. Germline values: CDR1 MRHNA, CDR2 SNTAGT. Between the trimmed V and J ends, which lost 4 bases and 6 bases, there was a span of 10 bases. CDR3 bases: TGTGCCAGCAGTGGAGAAGGAGGTCAGCCCCAGCATTTT. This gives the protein CASSGEGGQPQHF.

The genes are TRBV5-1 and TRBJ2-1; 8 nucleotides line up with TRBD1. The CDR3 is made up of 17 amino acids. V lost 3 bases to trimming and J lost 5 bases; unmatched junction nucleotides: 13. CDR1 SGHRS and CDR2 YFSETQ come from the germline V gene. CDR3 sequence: CASSSITTGVVHNEQFF. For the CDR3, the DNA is TGCGCCAGCAGCTCAATTACGACAGGGGTAGTCCACAATGAGCAGTTCTTC.

CDR3 amino acids: CASSQRTGRETQYF. For the CDR3, the DNA is TGTGCCAGCAGCCAACGGACAGGGAGGGAGACCCAGTACTTC. The chain links TRBV14 to TRBJ2-5, with TRBD1 matching 8 bases. Germline assignment: CDR1 SGHDN and CDR2 FVKESK. The CDR3 contains 14 residues. With 2 bases clipped from V and 5 bases from J, the junction kept 4 bases outside the gene matches.

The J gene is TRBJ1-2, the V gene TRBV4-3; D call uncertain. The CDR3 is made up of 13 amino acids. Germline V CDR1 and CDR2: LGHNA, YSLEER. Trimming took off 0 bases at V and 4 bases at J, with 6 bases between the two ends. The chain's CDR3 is CASSQDRSYGYTF. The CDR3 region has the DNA TGCGCCAGCAGCCAAGATCGGAGCTATGGCTACACCTTC.

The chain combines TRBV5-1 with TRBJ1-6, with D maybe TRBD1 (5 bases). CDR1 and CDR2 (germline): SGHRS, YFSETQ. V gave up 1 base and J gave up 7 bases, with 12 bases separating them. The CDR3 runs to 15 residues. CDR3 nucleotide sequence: TGCGCCAGCAGCTTGACTACAGGTCAAAATTCACCCCTCCACTTT. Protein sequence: CASSLTTGQNSPLHF.

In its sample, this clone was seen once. CDR3 region: CASSSRQGRNTEAFF. The CDR3 coding sequence is TGTGCCAGTAGTTCCCGACAGGGGAGGAACACTGAAGCTTTCTTT. The chain links TRBV19 to TRBJ1-1; 8 bases line up with TRBD1. The CDR3 length is 15 residues. CDR1 LNHDA and CDR2 SQIVND come from the germline V gene (reference sequence). Unmatched junction bases numbered 6, after V lost 5 bases and J lost 1 base.

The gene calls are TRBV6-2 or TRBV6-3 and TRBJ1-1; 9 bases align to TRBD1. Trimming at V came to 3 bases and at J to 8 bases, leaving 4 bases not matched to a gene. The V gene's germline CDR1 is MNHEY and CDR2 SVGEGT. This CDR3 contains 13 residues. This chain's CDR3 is CASSYGTGTEAFF. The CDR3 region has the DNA TGTGCCAGCAGTTATGGGACAGGGACCGAAGCTTTCTTT.

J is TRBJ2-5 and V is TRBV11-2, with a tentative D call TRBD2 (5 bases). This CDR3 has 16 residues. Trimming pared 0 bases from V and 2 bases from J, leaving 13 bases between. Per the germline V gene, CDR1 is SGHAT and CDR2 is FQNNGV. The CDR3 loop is CASSLDPPGLQETQYF. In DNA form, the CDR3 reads TGTGCCAGCAGCTTAGATCCCCCGGGGTTGCAAGAGACCCAGTACTTC.

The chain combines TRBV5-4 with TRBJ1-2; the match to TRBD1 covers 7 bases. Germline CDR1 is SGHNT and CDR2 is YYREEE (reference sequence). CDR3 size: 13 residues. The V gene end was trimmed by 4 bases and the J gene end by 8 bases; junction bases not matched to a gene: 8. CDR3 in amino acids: CASSTRTGQGYTF. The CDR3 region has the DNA TGTGCCAGCAGCACACGGACAGGCCAGGGCTACACCTTC.

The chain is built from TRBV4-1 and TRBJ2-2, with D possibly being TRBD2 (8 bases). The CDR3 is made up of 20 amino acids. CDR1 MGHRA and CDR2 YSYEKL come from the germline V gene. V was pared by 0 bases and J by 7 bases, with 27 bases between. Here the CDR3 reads CASSQERNRGRGRSDGELFF. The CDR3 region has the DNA TGCGCCAGCAGCCAAGAGCGAAACAGGGGACGCGGGAGGAGTGACGGGGAGCTGTTTTTT.

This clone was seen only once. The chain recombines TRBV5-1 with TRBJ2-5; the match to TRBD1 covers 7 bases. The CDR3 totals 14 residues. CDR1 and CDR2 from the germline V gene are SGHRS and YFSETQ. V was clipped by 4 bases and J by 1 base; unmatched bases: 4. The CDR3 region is CASSAGGLQETQYF. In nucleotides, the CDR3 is TGCGCCAGCAGCGCAGGGGGTCTCCAAGAGACCCAGTACTTC.

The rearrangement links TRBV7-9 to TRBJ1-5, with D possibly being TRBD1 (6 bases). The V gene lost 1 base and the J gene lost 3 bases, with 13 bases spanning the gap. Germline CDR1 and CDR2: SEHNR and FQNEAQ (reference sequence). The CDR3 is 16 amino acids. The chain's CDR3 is CASSLGEGGYNQPQHF. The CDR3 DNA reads TGTGCCAGCAGCTTAGGGGAGGGGGGGTACAATCAGCCCCAGCATTTT.

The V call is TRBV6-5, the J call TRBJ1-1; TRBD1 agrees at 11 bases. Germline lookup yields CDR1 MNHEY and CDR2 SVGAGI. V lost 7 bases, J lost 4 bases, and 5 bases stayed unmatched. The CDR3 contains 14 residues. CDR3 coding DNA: TGTGCCAGCACCAGAGGGACAGGGGGCACTGAAGCTTTCTTT. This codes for CASTRGTGGTEAFF.

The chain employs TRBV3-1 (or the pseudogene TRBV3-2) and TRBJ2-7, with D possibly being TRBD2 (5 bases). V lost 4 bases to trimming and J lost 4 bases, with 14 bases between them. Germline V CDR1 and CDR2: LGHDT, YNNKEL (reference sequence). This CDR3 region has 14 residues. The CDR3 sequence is CASSLGILRYEQYF. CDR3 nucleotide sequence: TGTGCCAGCAGCCTCGGGATTTTACGATACGAGCAGTACTTC.